The 26 T cell receptor beta chains below come from one sample, sequenced in a study of CD8 T cells in ankylosing spondylitis. From the 5' RACE reads, TCRdb called clonotypes with MiXCR, one entry per CDR3 protein. The table lists some 270,000 distinct CDR3 sequences, approximately 30% of them singletons, with around 4% in the top ten. What was sequenced was blood, either unsorted or a sorted T cell fraction (not recorded which). The receptors here all came from a male donor with ankylosing spondylitis or in good health (not recorded which).

The chain combines TRBV3-1 with TRBJ2-1; possible D gene TRBD1, 6 bases. Trimming stripped 1 base from V and 2 bases from J, with 6 bases between. CDR1 is LGHDT and CDR2 is YNNKEL in the germline V gene (reference sequence). The CDR3 length is 14 residues. The CDR3 bases are TGTGCCAGCAGCCAAGGACAGGCCTACAATGAGCAGTTCTTC. Amino acid sequence: CASSQGQAYNEQFF.

This clonotype was seen a handful of times. CDR3 sequence reads: CASSQGLAGAAQETQYF. Here the CDR3 DNA reads TGTGCCAGCAGCCAAGGCCTAGCGGGGGCCGCTCAAGAGACCCAGTACTTC. V usage is TRBV4-2 and J usage is TRBJ2-5, with TRBD2 matching 10 bases. Germline values: CDR1 LGHNA, CDR2 YNFKEQ. V dropped 1 base and J dropped 2; count of bases not matched to a gene: 7. This CDR3 comprises 17 residues.

This clonotype has only a few counts. The chain carries TRBV12-3 or TRBV12-4 and TRBJ2-5; 7 bases line up with TRBD2. This CDR3 spans 14 amino acids. Unmatched junction bases numbered 5, after V lost 4 bases and J lost 3 bases. The CDR3 nucleotides are TGTGCCAGCAGTTGGGAGGGAATGAAAGAGACCCAGTACTTC. The encoded protein is CASSWEGMKETQYF.

J is TRBJ2-7 and V is TRBV6-1; D not certain. V shed 6 bases and J shed 6 bases, with 15 bases lying between them. Germline CDR1 and CDR2: MNHNS and SASEGT. This CDR3 is 13 amino acids long. CDR3 bases: TGTGCCAGCAGCTCTATTAACCTCGGCGAGCAGTACTTC. Amino acid sequence: CASSSINLGEQYF.

The rearrangement uses TRBV3-1 and TRBJ2-7; weak D call: TRBD1 (5 bases). The CDR3 is 14 amino acids. Looked up from germline, CDR1 is LGHDT and CDR2 is YNNKEL (reference sequence). V lost 1 base and J lost 4, with 11 bases in between. For the CDR3, the DNA is TGTGCCAGCAGCCAAGTTTCGGACACTTACGAGCAGTACTTC. The encoded protein is CASSQVSDTYEQYF.

The chain has TRBV6-6 and TRBJ2-1; the D gene could be TRBD1 or TRBD2 (5 bases each). The CDR3 is 12 residues long. The V gene's germline CDR1 is MNHNY and CDR2 SVGAGI (reference sequence). The V and J ends lost 2 bases and 10 bases respectively, with 9 bases between them. CDR3: CASSYMGTEQFF. CDR3 nucleotide sequence: TGTGCCAGCAGTTACATGGGGACCGAGCAGTTCTTC.

This chain uses TRBV5-5 with TRBJ2-7, with D maybe TRBD2 (6 bases). Trimming removed 3 bases from V and 2 bases from J, with 12 bases in between. The CDR3 extends over 14 amino acids. Per the germline V gene, CDR1 is SGHKS and CDR2 is YYEKEE (reference sequence). CDR3 DNA sequence: TGTGCCAGCAGCTGGAGACTAGGCGCCTACGAGCAGTACTTC. This translates into CASSWRLGAYEQYF. The variable domain in full, with the rest retrieved from reference TRBV5-5 and TRBJ2-7, is DAGVTQSPTHLIKTRGQQVTLRCSPISGHKSVSWYQQVLGQGPQFIFQYYEKEERGRGNFPDRFSARQFPNYSSELNVNALLLGDSALYLCASSWRLGAYEQYFGPGTRLTVT.

In its sample, this clonotype was seen a few times. The genes are TRBV5-1 and TRBJ2-3; D remains ambiguous. The CDR3 length is 15 residues. Between the trimmed V and J ends, which lost 0 bases and 3 bases, there was a span of 11 bases. CDR1 is SGHRS and CDR2 is YFSETQ in the germline V gene. CDR3 in amino acids: CASSLVGRTTDTQYF. As DNA, the CDR3 is TGCGCCAGCAGCTTGGTGGGCAGAACGACAGATACGCAGTATTTT. Variable domain in full (rest from reference TRBV5-1 and TRBJ2-3): KAGVTQTPRYLIKTRGQQVTLSCSPISGHRSVSWYQQTPGQGLQFLFEYFSETQRNKGNFPGRFSGRQFSNSRSEMNVSTLELGDSALYLCASSLVGRTTDTQYFGPGTRLTVL.

Many counts were recorded for this clonotype. The chain couples TRBV29-1 to TRBJ1-3, with TRBD1 as a possible D gene (5 bases). The CDR3 extends over 13 amino acids. V was trimmed by 7 bases and J by 4 bases, leaving 14 bases between them. Germline V gene sequence: CDR1 SQVTM, CDR2 ANQGSEA. The CDR3 DNA is TGCAGCGCCGCTGGGGACGGAGGAAACACCATATATTTT. Protein sequence: CSAAGDGGNTIYF.

This chain links TRBV6-1 with TRBJ2-5; D is perhaps TRBD2 (7 bases). This CDR3 has 16 residues. Trimming left V 7 bases short and J 9 bases short, with 27 bases between. From germline, CDR1 is MNHNS and CDR2 SASEGT. The CDR3 region has the DNA TGTGCCAGCAACACAGGCCGGGGGGCCCTTCAAGGGGCCCAGTACTTC. This encodes CASNTGRGALQGAQYF.

This clonotype was seen many times. This chain uses TRBV20-1 with TRBJ2-7, with 7 bases that match TRBD1. Germline CDR1 DFQATT, CDR2 SNEGSKA (reference sequence). The CDR3 is 13 residues long. The junction had 7 bases not matched to a gene; V was cut back by 6 bases and J by 2 bases. CDR3 loop: CSAGDSTPYEQYF. The DNA for the CDR3 is TGCAGTGCCGGGGACAGTACGCCCTACGAGCAGTACTTC.

The gene calls are TRBV12-3 or TRBV12-4 and TRBJ1-3; TRBD1 might be the D (5 bases). The CDR3 runs to 16 residues. V dropped 3 bases and J dropped 0 bases, with 12 bases sitting between them. The CDR3 bases are TGTGCCAGCAGTTTCGTGGGGGGTGGCTCTGGAAACACCATATATTTT. Encoded protein: CASSFVGGGSGNTIYF.

This clonotype was counted only a few times. This sequence joins TRBV10-1 and TRBJ2-5; D unresolved. From germline, CDR1 is WNHNN and CDR2 SYGVQD (reference sequence). The CDR3 length is 9 residues. V lost 11 bases, J lost 6 bases, and 7 bases lay in between. The CDR3 loop is CAVIQTQYF. CDR3 DNA: TGCGCCGTGATACAGACCCAGTACTTC.

The chain has TRBV20-1 and TRBJ2-2; 10 bases fit TRBD1. Germline trimming cut 1 base from V and 1 base from J; bases unmatched to any gene: 3. The CDR3 is made up of 16 amino acids. The V gene's germline CDR1 is DFQATT and CDR2 SNEGSKA (reference sequence). CDR3 residues: CSARGTGGGNTGELFF. CDR3 in DNA: TGCAGTGCTAGAGGGACAGGGGGAGGGAACACCGGGGAGCTGTTTTTT.

This rearrangement joins TRBV6-5 to TRBJ2-3; the D call may be TRBD1 or TRBD2 (5 bases each). Trimming stripped 2 bases from V and 2 bases from J, with 11 bases between. The CDR3 sequence is 15 residues long. Germline V gives CDR1 MNHEY, CDR2 SVGAGI. The CDR3 loop is CASSYGGSDTDTQYF. CDR3 DNA sequence: TGTGCCAGCAGTTACGGGGGTTCCGACACAGATACGCAGTATTTT.

The chain uses TRBV6-2 or TRBV6-3 and TRBJ2-5; D uncertain. Per the germline V gene, CDR1 is MNHEY and CDR2 is SVGEGT. The CDR3 totals 14 residues. V gave up 5 bases and J gave up 1 base, with 11 bases separating them. The CDR3, as DNA: TGTGCCAGCAGTCGCACTACTGGCCAAGAGACCCAGTACTTC. It codes for CASSRTTGQETQYF.

The table lists this clonotype with a few counts. This chain joins TRBV11-2 and TRBJ1-2; no firm D call. This CDR3 has 13 amino acids. V was shortened by 2 bases and J by 2 bases, with 6 bases between the two germline ends. Germline loops: CDR1 SGHAT, CDR2 FQNNGV. CDR3 coding DNA: TGTGCCAGCAGCTTATCCAGAAACTATGGCTACACCTTC. The encoded protein is CASSLSRNYGYTF.

The rearrangement uses TRBV28 and TRBJ1-1; D possibly corresponds to TRBD1 (6 bases). Per germline, CDR1 MDHEN and CDR2 SYDVKM. V lost 5 bases to trimming and J lost 8 bases, with 9 bases between them. CDR3 length equals 11 residues. CDR3 loop: CASSPGTEAFF. The DNA of the CDR3 is TGTGCCAGCAGTCCGGGGACAGAAGCTTTCTTT. Based on the CDR3 plus reference TRBV28 and TRBJ1-1, the full variable domain is DVKVTQSSRYLVKRTGEKVFLECVQDMDHENMFWYRQDPGLGLRLIYFSYDVKMKEKGDIPEGYSVSREKKERFSLILESASTNQTSMYLCASSPGTEAFFGQGTRLTVV.

The genes are TRBV7-2 and TRBJ1-5, with 11 bases fitting TRBD1. Unmatched junction bases numbered 3, after V lost 4 bases and J lost 7 bases. The length of the CDR3 is 14 residues. The V gene's germline CDR1 is SGHTA and CDR2 FQGNSA. The DNA for the CDR3 is TGTGCCAGCAGCTCCCGGGACAGGGGGCAGCCCCAGCATTTT. Translating it yields CASSSRDRGQPQHF.

V is TRBV5-6 and J is TRBJ2-1, with a tentative D call TRBD2 (5 bases). Germline assignment: CDR1 SGHDT and CDR2 YYEEEE. The CDR3 contains 13 residues. Trimming stripped 1 base from V and 8 bases from J, with 10 bases between. CDR3 nucleotide sequence: TGTGCCAGCAGCTTGCCCGGGGATCATGAGCAGTTCTTC. It translates to CASSLPGDHEQFF.

A single count supports this clonotype. A read error may produce the germline difference seen at one junction end. The chain combines TRBV29-1 with TRBJ2-3; D gene unclear. The CDR3 has 15 amino acids. Looked up from germline, CDR1 is SQVTM and CDR2 is ANQGSEA. CDR3 in amino acids: CSVEFLSRSTDTQYF. In DNA, the CDR3 is TGCAGCGTTGAATTCTTGAGTCGGTCCACAGATACGCAGTATTTC.

This rearrangement joins TRBV5-1 to TRBJ2-3; D gene ambiguous. The V gene's germline CDR1 is SGHRS and CDR2 YFSETQ. The CDR3 totals 14 residues. V lost 5 bases, J lost 2 bases, and 12 bases lay in between. The CDR3 bases are TGCGCCAGCAGTGTAGACCTGCCCACAGATACGCAGTATTTT. Its translation is CASSVDLPTDTQYF.

This clonotype has just a few counts. This chain uses TRBV5-1 with TRBJ1-1, with 7 bases fitting TRBD1. V shed 1 base and J 1 base; nucleotides not matched to a gene: 7. Germline-derived CDR1 and CDR2 are SGHRS and YFSETQ. The CDR3 has 16 amino acids. The DNA for the CDR3 is TGCGCCAGCAGCTTGTCCTATGGACAGGCGAACACTGAAGCTTTCTTT. It specifies CASSLSYGQANTEAFF.

This clonotype has just a few counts. The chain carries TRBV29-1 and TRBJ2-5; D gene unclear. CDR1 is SQVTM, CDR2 ANQGSEA, per germline. The CDR3 is 10 residues long. V dropped 6 bases and J dropped 5 bases, with 7 bases sitting between them. This CDR3 reads CSVLGETQYF. CDR3 in DNA: TGCAGCGTCTTAGGGGAGACCCAGTACTTC.

The chain joins TRBV29-1 to TRBJ2-2; TRBD2 is a possible D gene (6 bases). The CDR3 has 16 residues. V lost 6 bases, J lost 0 bases, and 17 bases lay in between. Germline lookup yields CDR1 SQVTM and CDR2 ANQGSEA. The CDR3 protein is CSVTGTPLANTGELFF. In DNA form, the CDR3 reads TGCAGCGTAACCGGGACTCCCCTAGCGAACACCGGGGAGCTGTTTTTT.

The chain carries TRBV7-9 and TRBJ1-1, with no clear D. The CDR3 runs to 12 residues. The germline V gene has CDR1 SEHNR and CDR2 FQNEAQ (reference sequence). With 7 bases removed from V and 1 base from J, the gap between germline ends came to 7 bases. CDR3 nucleotide sequence: TGTGCCAGCATAAGCAGGAACACTGAAGCTTTCTTT. Protein sequence: CASISRNTEAFF.